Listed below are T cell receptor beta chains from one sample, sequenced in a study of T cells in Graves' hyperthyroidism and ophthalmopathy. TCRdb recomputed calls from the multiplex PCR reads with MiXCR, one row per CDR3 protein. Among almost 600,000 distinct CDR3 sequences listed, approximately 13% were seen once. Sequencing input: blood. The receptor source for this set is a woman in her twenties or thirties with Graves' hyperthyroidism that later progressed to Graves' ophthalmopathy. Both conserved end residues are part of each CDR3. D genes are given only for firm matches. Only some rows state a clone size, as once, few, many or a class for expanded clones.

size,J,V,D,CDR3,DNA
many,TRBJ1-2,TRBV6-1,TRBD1,CASSFLDRTYGYTF,TGTGCCAGCAGTTTTCTGGACAGGACCTATGGCTACACCTTC
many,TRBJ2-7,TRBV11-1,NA,CASSPPGAYYEQYF,TGTGCCAGCAGCCCCCCCGGGGCTTACTACGAGCAGTACTTC
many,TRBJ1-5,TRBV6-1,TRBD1,CASSWDRDLDQPQHF,TGTGCCAGCAGTTGGGACAGGGACTTAGATCAGCCCCAGCATTTT
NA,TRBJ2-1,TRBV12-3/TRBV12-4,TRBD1,CASSSGTGFYNEQFF,TGTGCCAGCAGTTCCGGGACAGGATTCTACAATGAGCAGTTCTTC
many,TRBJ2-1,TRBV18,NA,CASSPGAVGNEQFF,TGTGCCAGCTCACCGGGAGCCGTAGGCAATGAGCAGTTCTTC
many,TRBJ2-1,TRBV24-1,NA,CATSRGRDSYNEQFF,TGTGCCACCAGTCGGGGCAGGGACTCCTACAATGAGCAGTTCTTC
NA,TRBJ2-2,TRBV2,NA,CASSQDRYTGELFF,TGTGCCAGCAGTCAAGACAGATACACCGGGGAGCTGTTTTTT
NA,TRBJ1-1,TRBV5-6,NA,CASSFRAALMRTEAFF,TGTGCCAGCAGCTTCCGGGCCGCCCTTATGAGGACTGAAGCTTTCTTT
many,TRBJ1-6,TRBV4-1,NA,CASSQESGNNNSPLHF,TGCGCCAGCAGCCAAGAGTCGGGCAATAATAATTCACCCCTCCACTTT
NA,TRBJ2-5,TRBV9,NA,CASSRADGETQYF,TGTGCCAGCAGCAGAGCGGATGGGGAGACCCAGTACTTC
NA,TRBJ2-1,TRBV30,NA,CAWSRGGYNEQFF,TGTGCCTGGAGTAGGGGGGGCTACAATGAGCAGTTCTTC
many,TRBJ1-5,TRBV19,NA,CASSIGIYREPQHF,TGTGCCAGTAGTATAGGGATCTACCGGGAGCCCCAGCATTTT
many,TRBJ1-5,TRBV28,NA,CASSRKLGGQPQHF,TGTGCCAGCAGCCGTAAACTAGGGGGTCAGCCCCAGCATTTT
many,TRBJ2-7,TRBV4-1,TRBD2,CASSQELGTSRYEQYF,TGCGCCAGCAGCCAAGAGCTCGGGACTAGCCGCTACGAGCAGTACTTC
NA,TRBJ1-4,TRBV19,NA,CASSPGTEEKLFF,TGTGCCAGTTCCCCGGGGACGGAGGAAAAACTGTTTTTT
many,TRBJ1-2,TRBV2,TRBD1,CANQRQGSGGYTF,TGTGCCAACCAGAGACAGGGGTCGGGCGGCTACACCTTC
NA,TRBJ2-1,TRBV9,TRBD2,CASSLGHSGLAGKYNEQFF,TGTGCCAGCAGTTTAGGACATTCAGGACTAGCGGGAAAGTACAATGAGCAGTTCTTC
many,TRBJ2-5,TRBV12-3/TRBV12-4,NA,CASSLRIGGLSETQYF,TGTGCCAGCAGTTTAAGGATCGGGGGGCTGTCAGAGACCCAGTACTTC
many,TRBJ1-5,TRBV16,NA,CASSQPSAGQPQHF,TGTGCCAGCAGCCAGCCCTCTGCTGGTCAGCCCCAGCATTTT
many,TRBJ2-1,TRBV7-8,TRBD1,CASSLEGTGGNEQFF,TGTGCCAGCAGCTTAGAGGGGACAGGGGGAAATGAGCAGTTCTTC
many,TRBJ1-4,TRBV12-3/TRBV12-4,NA,CASTTKGTHGGEKLFF,TGTGCCAGCACCACAAAAGGGACCCATGGGGGTGAAAAACTGTTTTTT
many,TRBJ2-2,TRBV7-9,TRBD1,CASSHRGSNTGELFF,TGTGCCAGCAGCCACAGGGGGTCGAACACCGGGGAGCTGTTTTTT
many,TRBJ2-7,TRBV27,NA,CASSSGLDEQYF,TGTGCCAGCAGTTCGGGGCTGGACGAGCAGTACTTC
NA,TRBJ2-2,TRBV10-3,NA,CAISTAQLSNTGELFF,TGTGCCATATCTACGGCCCAGCTATCGAACACCGGGGAGCTGTTTTTT
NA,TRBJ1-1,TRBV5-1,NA,CASSTMTRLNTEAFF,TGCGCCAGCAGCACCATGACACGACTTAACACTGAAGCTTTCTTT
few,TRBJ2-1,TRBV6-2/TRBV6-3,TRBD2,CASSYTSGTPKFF,TGTGCCAGCAGTTACACTAGCGGGACCCCGAAGTTCTTC
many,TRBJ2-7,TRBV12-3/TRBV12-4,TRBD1,CASSTGTGLYEQYF,TGTGCCAGCAGCACCGGGACAGGGTTATACGAGCAGTACTTC
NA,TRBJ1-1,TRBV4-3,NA,CASSQAPVNTEAFF,TGCGCCAGCAGCCAAGCTCCAGTGAACACTGAAGCTTTCTTT
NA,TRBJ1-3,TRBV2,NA,CASSQPVPSGNTIYF,TGTGCCAGCAGCCAACCAGTCCCCTCTGGAAACACCATATATTTT
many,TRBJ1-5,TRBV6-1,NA,CASSETVGNQPQHF,TGTGCCAGCAGTGAAACCGTAGGCAATCAGCCCCAGCATTTT
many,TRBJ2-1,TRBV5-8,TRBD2,CASSTAGGINEQFF,TGTGCCAGCAGCACAGCGGGAGGGATCAATGAGCAGTTCTTC
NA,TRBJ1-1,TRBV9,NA,CASSAQGGNTEAFF,TGTGCCAGCAGCGCCCAGGGAGGGAACACTGAAGCTTTCTTT
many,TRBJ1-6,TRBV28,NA,CASRRQAGTLHF,TGTGCCAGCAGGAGACAGGCGGGGACCCTCCACTTT
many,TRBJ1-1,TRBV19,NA,CASSMVPNTEAFF,TGTGCCAGTAGTATGGTGCCGAACACTGAAGCTTTCTTT
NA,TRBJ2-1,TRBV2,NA,CASIPTGNNYNEQFF,TGTGCCAGCATCCCTACAGGGAATAACTACAATGAGCAGTTCTTC
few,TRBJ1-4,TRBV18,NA,CASSLQGYATNEKLFF,TGTGCCAGCTCTTTACAGGGCTATGCAACTAATGAAAAACTGTTTTTT
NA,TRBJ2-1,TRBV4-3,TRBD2,CASSQDSLAGGSNEQFF,TGCGCCAGCAGCCAAGATAGTCTAGCGGGAGGTTCTAATGAGCAGTTCTTC
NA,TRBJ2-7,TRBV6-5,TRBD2,CASTIRLAGAYEQYF,TGTGCCAGCACTATCCGACTAGCGGGAGCCTACGAGCAGTACTTC
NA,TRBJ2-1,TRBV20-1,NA,CSAPGWGSPTPSYNEQFF,TGCAGTGCTCCCGGGTGGGGGTCCCCCACCCCCTCCTACAATGAGCAGTTCTTC
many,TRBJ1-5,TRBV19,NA,CASLSRVRGQREPQHF,TGTGCCAGCCTTAGTAGGGTCCGGGGACAACGCGAGCCCCAGCATTTT
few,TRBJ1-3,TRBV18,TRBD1,CASSPNRGSSGNTIYF,TGTGCCAGCTCACCGAACAGGGGCTCCTCTGGAAACACCATATATTTT
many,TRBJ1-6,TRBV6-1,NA,CASSYGEGRSPLHF,TGTGCCAGCAGTTACGGGGAGGGGCGATCACCCCTCCACTTT
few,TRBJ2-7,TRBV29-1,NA,CSAGGVSLREQYF,TGCAGCGCCGGAGGGGTCTCTTTGCGGGAGCAGTACTTC
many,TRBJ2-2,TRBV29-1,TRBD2,CSARLAGVPGELFF,TGCAGCGCTAGACTAGCGGGAGTTCCCGGGGAGCTGTTTTTT
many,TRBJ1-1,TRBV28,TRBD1,CASSLGWDRVPEAFF,TGTGCCAGCAGTTTAGGTTGGGACAGGGTTCCTGAAGCTTTCTTT
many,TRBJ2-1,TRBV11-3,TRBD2,CASSSFLSGGNEQFF,TGTGCCAGCAGCTCGTTCCTTAGCGGGGGGAATGAGCAGTTCTTC
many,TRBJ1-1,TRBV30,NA,CAWTLTGGTEAFF,TGTGCCTGGACCCTGACGGGCGGGACTGAAGCTTTCTTT
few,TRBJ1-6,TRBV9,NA,CASSVRREGGSPLHF,TGTGCCAGCAGCGTTCGCAGGGAAGGTGGATCACCCCTCCACTTT
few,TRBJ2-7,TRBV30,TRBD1,CAWSADRGSYEQYF,TGTGCCTGGAGTGCAGACAGGGGGTCCTACGAGCAGTACTTC
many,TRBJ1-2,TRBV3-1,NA,CASSQGSGYGYTF,TGTGCCAGCAGCCAAGGCTCGGGCTATGGCTACACCTTC
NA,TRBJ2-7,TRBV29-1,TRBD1,CSVQPGGYEQYF,TGCAGCGTCCAGCCAGGGGGCTACGAGCAGTACTTC
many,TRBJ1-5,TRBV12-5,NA,CASGLVGSVQHF,TGTGCTAGTGGTTTGGTTGGATCCGTCCAGCATTTT
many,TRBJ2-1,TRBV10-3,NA,CAISETGSIGSDEQFF,TGTGCCATCAGTGAGACAGGGTCTATCGGGAGCGATGAGCAGTTCTTC
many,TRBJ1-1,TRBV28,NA,CASYGRAGTEAFF,TGTGCCAGTTATGGCAGGGCGGGCACTGAAGCTTTCTTT
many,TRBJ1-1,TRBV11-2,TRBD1,CASRRPGQGMNTEAFF,TGTGCCAGCAGGAGACCGGGACAGGGGATGAACACTGAAGCTTTCTTT
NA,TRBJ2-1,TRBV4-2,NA,CASSQDLLARNEQFF,TGTGCCAGCAGCCAAGATCTCCTAGCGCGGAATGAGCAGTTCTTC